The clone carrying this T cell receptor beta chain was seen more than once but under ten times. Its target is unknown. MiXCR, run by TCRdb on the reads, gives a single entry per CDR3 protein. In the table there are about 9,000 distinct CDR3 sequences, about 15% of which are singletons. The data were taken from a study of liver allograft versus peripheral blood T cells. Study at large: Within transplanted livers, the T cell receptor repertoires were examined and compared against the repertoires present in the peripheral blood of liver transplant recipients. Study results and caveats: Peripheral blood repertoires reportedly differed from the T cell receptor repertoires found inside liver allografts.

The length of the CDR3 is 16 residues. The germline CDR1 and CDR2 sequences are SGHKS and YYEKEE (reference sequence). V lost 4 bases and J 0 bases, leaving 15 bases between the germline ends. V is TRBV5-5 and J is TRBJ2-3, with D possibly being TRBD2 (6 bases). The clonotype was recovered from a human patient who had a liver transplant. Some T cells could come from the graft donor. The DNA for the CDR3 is TGTGCCAGCAGCCCGGTTGGTAGCGGTAGCACAGATACGCAGTATTTT. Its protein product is CASSPVGSGSTDTQYF.